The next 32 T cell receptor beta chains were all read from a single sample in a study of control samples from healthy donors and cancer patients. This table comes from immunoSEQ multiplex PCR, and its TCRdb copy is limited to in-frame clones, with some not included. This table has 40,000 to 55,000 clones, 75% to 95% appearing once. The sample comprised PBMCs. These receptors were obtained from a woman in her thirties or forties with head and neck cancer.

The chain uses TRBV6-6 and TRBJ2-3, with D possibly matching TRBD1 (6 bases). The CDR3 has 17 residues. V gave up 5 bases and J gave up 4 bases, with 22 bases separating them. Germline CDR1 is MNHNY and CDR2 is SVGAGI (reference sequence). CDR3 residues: CASSHPWGHPGADTQYF. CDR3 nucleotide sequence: TGTGCCAGCAGTCACCCCTGGGGGCATCCCGGGGCAGATACGCAGTATTTT.

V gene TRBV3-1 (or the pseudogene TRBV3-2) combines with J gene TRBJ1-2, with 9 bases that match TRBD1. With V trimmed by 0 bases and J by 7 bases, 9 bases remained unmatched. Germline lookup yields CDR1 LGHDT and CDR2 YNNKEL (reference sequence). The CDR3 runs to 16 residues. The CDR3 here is CASSQEGQGRSSGYTF. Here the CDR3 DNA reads TGTGCCAGCAGCCAAGAGGGACAGGGCCGGAGTTCTGGCTACACCTTC.

The CDR3 DNA follows: TGTGCCAGCAGGAGACGGGGAATTGAAAAACTGTTTTTT. Its translation is CASRRRGIEKLFF. This chain connects TRBV12-3 or TRBV12-4 to TRBJ1-4; D not certain. Between the trimmed V and J ends, which lost 6 bases and 7 bases, there was a span of 12 bases. The CDR3 spans 13 residues.

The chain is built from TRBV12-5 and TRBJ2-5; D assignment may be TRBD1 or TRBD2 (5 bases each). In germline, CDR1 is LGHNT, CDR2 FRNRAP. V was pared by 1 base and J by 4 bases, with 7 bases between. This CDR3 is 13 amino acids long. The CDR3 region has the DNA TGTGCTAGTGGTTTGGCAGGGAGAGAGACCCAGTACTTC. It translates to CASGLAGRETQYF.

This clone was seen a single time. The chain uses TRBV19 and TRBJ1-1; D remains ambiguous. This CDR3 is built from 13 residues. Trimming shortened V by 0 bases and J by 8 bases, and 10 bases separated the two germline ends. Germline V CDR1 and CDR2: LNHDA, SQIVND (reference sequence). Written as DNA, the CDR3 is TGTGCCAGTAGTATAGATCTTGGTAGGGAAGCTTTCTTT. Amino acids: CASSIDLGREAFF.

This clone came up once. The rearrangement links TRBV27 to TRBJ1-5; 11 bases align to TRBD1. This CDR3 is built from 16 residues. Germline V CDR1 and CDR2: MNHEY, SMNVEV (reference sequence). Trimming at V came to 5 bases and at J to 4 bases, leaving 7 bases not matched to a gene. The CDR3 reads CASSPGQGARNQPQHF. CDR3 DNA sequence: TGTGCCAGCAGTCCAGGACAGGGGGCGCGGAATCAGCCCCAGCATTTT.

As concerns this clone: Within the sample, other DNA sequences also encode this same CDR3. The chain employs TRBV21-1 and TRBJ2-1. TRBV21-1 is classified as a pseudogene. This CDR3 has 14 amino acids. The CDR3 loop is CASRRPRVGNEQFF. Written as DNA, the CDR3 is TGTGCCAGCAGAAGACCCAGAGTTGGGAATGAGCAGTTCTTC.

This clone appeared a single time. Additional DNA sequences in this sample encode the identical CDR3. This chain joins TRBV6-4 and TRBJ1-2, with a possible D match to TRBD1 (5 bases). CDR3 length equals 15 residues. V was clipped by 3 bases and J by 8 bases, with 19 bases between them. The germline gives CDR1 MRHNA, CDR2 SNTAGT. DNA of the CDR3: TGTGCCAGCAGTGAAAAAAGGGGACCGGTAGGAGGCTACACCTTC. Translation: CASSEKRGPVGGYTF.

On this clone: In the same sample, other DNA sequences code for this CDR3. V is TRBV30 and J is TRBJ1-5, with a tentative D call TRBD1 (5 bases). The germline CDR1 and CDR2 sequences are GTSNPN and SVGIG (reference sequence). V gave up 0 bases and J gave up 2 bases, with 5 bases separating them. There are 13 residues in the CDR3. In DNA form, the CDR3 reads TGTGCCTGGAGTGTGGGGGGCAATCAGCCCCAGCATTTT. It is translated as CAWSVGGNQPQHF.

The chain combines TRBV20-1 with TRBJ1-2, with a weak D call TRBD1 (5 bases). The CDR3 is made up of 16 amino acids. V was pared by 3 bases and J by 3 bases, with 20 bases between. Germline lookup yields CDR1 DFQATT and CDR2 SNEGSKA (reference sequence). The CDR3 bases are TGCAGTGCTAGTTACTCACAGGAACAGGCATACTATGGCTACACCTTC. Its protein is CSASYSQEQAYYGYTF.

CDR3 in DNA: TGTGCCATCTCTCCGAGCTCCTACAATGAGCAGTTCTTC. It translates to CAISPSSYNEQFF. V gene TRBV19 combines with J gene TRBJ2-1; D is uncertain. V dropped 10 bases and J dropped 0 bases, with 10 bases sitting between them. Germline assignment: CDR1 LNHDA and CDR2 SQIVND (reference sequence). The CDR3 covers 13 residues.

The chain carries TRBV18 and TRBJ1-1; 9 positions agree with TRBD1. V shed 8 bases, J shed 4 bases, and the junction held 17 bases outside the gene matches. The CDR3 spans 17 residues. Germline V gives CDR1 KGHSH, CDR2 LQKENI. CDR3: CASREIGVDRGTTEAFF. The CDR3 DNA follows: TGTGCCAGCCGAGAAATAGGTGTAGACAGGGGGACCACTGAAGCTTTCTTT.

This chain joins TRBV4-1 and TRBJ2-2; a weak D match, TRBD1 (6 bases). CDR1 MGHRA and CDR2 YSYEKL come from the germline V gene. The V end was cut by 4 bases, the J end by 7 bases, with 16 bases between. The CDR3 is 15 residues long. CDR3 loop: CASSRNRAQGGELFF. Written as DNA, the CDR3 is TGCGCCAGCAGCCGCAACAGGGCTCAGGGCGGGGAGCTGTTTTTT.

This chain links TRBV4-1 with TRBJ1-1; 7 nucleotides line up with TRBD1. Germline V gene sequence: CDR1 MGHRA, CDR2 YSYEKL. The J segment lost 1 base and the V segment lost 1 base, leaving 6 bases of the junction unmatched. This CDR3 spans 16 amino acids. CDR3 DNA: TGCGCCAGCAGCCAAGCCCGACAGGGATGGAACACTGAAGCTTTCTTT. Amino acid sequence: CASSQARQGWNTEAFF.

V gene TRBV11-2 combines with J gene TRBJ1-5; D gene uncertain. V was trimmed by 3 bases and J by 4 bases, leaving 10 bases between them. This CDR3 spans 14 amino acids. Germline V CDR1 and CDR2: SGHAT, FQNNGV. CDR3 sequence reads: CASSLGFGNQPQHF. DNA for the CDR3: TGTGCCAGCAGCTTGGGCTTCGGGAATCAGCCCCAGCATTTT.

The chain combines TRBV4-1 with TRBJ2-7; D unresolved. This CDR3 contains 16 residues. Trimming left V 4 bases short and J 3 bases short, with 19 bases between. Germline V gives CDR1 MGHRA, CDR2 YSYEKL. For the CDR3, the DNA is TGCGCCAGCAGCCTTCCGCGGACCGAGAATCGCTACGAGCAGTACTTC. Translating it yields CASSLPRTENRYEQYF.

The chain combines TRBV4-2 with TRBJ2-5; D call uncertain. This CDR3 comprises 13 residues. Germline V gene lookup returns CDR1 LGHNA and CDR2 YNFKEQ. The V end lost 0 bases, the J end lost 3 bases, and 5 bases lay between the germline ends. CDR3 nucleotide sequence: TGTGCCAGCAGCCAAGATCTAAAAGAGACCCAGTACTTC. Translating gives CASSQDLKETQYF.

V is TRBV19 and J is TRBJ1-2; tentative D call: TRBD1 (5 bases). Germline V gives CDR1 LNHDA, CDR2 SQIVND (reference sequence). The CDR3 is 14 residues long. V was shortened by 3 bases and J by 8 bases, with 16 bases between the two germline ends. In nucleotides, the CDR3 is TGTGCCAGTAGTATGGGTCCGGAGAGGGGAGGCTACACCTTC. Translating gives CASSMGPERGGYTF.

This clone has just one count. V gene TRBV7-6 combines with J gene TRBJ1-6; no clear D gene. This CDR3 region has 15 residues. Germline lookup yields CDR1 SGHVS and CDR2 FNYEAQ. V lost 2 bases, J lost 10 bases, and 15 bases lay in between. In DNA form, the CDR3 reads TGTGCCAGCAGCTTACTGGCCATAGAACAATCACCCCTCCACTTT. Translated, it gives CASSLLAIEQSPLHF.

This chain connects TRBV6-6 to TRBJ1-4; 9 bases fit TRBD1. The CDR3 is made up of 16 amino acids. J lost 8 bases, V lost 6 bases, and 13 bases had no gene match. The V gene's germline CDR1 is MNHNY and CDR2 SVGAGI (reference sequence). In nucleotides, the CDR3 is TGTGCCAGCAGCTTCCCGGGACAGGGAACGAGGGAAAAACTGTTTTTT. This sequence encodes CASSFPGQGTREKLFF.

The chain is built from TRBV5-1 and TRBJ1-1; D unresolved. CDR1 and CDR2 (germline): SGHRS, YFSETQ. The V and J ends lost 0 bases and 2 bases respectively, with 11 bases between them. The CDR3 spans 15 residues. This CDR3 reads CASSLVSGLNTEAFF. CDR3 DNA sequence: TGCGCCAGCAGCTTGGTCTCCGGTCTTAACACTGAAGCTTTCTTT.

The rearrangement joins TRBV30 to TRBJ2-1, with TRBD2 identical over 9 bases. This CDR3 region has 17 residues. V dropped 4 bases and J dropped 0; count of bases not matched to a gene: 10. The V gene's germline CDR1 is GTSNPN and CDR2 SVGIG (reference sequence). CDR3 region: CAWKSSGGLSSYNEQFF. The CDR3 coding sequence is TGTGCCTGGAAGTCGAGCGGGGGGCTCAGCTCCTACAATGAGCAGTTCTTC.

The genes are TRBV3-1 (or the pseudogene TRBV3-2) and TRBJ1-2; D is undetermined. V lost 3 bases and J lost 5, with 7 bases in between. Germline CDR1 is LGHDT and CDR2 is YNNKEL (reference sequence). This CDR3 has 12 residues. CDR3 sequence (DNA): TGTGCCAGCAGCCAGAGTCAGTATGGCTACACCTTC. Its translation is CASSQSQYGYTF.

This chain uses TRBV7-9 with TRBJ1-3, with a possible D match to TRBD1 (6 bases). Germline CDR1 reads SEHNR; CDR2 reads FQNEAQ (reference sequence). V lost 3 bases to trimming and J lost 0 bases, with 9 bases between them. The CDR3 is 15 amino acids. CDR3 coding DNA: TGTGCCAGCAGCTTCGGACAGCCCTCTGGAAACACCATATATTTT. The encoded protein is CASSFGQPSGNTIYF.

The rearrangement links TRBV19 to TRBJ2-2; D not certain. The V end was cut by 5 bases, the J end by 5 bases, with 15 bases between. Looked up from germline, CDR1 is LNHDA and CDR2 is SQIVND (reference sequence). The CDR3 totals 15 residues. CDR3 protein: CASSPRRFGTGELFF. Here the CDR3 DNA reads TGTGCCAGTAGTCCCCGCAGGTTTGGGACCGGGGAGCTGTTTTTT.

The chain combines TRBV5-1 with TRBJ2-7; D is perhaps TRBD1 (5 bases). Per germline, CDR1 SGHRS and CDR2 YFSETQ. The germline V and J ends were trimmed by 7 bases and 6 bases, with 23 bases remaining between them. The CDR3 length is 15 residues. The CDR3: CASRAQGGDLGEQYF. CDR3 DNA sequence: TGCGCCAGCCGGGCCCAGGGTGGGGATTTGGGCGAGCAGTACTTC.

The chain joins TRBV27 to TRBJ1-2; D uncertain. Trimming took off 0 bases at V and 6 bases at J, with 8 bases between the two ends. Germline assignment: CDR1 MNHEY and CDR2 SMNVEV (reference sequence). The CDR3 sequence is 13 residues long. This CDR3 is CASSLSRSHGYTF. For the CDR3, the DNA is TGTGCCAGCAGTTTATCGAGAAGTCATGGCTACACCTTC.

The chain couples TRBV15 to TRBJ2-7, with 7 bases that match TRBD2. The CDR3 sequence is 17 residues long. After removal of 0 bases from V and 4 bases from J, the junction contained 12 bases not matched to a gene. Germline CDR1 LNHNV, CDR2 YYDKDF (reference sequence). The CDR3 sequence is CATSRDLGLLPPYEQYF. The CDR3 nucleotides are TGTGCCACCAGCAGAGACCTGGGACTACTTCCCCCTTACGAGCAGTACTTC.

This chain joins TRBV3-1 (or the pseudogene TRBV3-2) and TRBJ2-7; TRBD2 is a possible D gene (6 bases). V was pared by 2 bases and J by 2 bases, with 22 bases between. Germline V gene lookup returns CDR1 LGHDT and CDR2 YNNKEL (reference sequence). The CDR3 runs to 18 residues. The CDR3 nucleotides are TGTGCCAGCAGCCAAAAAGGTCTCGGATGGAGGGATCCCTACGAGCAGTACTTC. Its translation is CASSQKGLGWRDPYEQYF.

Here the CDR3 DNA reads TGTGCAAGTCGCTCCGGGACACCGACGGACGAGTACTATGGCTACACCTTC. Its translation: CASRSGTPTDEYYGYTF. V usage is TRBV12-2 and J usage is TRBJ1-2; the table assigns TRBD1, which was not confirmed against the DNA. TRBV12-2 is termed a pseudogene. This CDR3 contains 17 residues.

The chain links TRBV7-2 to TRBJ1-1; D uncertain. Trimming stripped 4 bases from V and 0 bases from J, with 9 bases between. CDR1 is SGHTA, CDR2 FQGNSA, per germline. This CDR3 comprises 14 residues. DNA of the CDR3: TGTGCCAGCAGCTCAACAGCTTTGAACACTGAAGCTTTCTTT. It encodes CASSSTALNTEAFF.

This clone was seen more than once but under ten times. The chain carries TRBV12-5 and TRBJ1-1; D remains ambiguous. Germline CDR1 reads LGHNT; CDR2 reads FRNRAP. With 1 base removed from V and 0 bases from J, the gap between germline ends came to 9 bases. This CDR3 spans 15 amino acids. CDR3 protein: CASGLGNEVNTEAFF. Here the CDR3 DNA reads TGTGCTAGTGGTTTGGGGAATGAGGTGAACACTGAAGCTTTCTTT.